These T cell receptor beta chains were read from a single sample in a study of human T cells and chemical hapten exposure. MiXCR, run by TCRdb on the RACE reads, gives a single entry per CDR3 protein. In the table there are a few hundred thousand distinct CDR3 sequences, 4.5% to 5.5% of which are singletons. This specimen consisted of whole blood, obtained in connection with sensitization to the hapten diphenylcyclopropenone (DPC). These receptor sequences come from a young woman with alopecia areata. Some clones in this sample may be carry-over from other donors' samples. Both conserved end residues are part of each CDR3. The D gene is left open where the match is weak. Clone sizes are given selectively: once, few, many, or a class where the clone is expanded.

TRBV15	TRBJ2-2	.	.	CATSSASGELFF	TGTGCCACCAGCAGCGCATCCGGGGAGCTGTTTTTT
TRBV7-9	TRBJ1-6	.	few	CASSLDAYNSPLHF	TGTGCCAGCAGTCTGGACGCATATAATTCACCCCTCCACTTT
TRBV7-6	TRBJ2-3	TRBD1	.	CASSSIRDRDPDTQYF	TGTGCCAGCAGCTCCATCCGGGACAGGGACCCAGATACGCAGTATTTT
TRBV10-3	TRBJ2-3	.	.	CAISDGPDTQYF	TGTGCCATCAGTGACGGCCCAGATACGCAGTATTTT
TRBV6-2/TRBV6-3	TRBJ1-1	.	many	CASSWTLTEAFF	TGTGCCAGCAGTTGGACTCTCACTGAAGCTTTCTTT
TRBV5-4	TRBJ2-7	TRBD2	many	CASSLLSGADEQYF	TGTGCCAGCAGCTTGCTGAGCGGGGCTGACGAGCAGTACTTC
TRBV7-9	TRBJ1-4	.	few	CASSSPGEGNEKLFF	TGTGCCAGCAGCTCCCCTGGAGAGGGTAATGAAAAACTGTTTTTT
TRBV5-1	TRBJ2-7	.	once	CASSLEPTALYEQYF	TGCGCCAGCAGCTTGGAACCCACTGCCCTCTACGAGCAGTACTTC
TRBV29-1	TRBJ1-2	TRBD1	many	CSVGSGGDGYTF	TGCAGCGTTGGGTCAGGGGGCGATGGCTACACCTTC
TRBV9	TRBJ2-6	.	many	CASSPGTPNLIF	TGTGCCAGCAGCCCAGGGACACCCAACCTTATTTTC
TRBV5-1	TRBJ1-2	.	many	CASSPPEPNTNYGYTF	TGCGCCAGCTCACCGCCAGAACCCAATACTAACTATGGCTACACCTTC
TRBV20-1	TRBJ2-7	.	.	CSASPLGVSSANGLYF	TGCAGTGCTAGTCCTCTGGGGGTCTCGTCAGCCAATGGACTTTACTTC
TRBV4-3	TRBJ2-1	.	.	CASSQVYMGGRNEQFF	TGCGCCAGCAGCCAAGTATACATGGGGGGGCGTAATGAGCAGTTCTTC
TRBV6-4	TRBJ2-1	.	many	CASSSQGPQDEQFF	TGTGCCAGCAGTTCTCAGGGGCCACAGGATGAGCAGTTCTTC
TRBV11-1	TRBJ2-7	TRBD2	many	CASSSGLAANYEQYF	TGTGCCAGCAGCTCGGGACTAGCGGCTAACTACGAGCAGTACTTC
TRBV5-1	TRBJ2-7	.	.	CASSLAASSYEQYF	TGCGCCAGCAGCTTGGCCGCCAGCTCCTACGAGCAGTACTTC
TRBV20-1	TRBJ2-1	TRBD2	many	CSAPVVAGGHYNEQFF	TGCAGTGCCCCCGTGGTAGCGGGGGGTCATTACAATGAGCAGTTCTTC
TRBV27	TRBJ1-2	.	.	CASSPRLEIYGYTF	TGTGCCAGCAGTCCCCGGTTAGAGATCTATGGCTACACCTTC
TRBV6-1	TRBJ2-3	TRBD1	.	CASTGQGASDTQYF	TGTGCCAGCACAGGACAGGGGGCCTCCGATACGCAGTATTTT
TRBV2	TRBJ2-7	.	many	CASMGSGRDEQYF	TGTGCCAGCATGGGGAGTGGAAGGGACGAGCAGTACTTC
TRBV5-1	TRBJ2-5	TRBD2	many	CASSEEGGAPETQYF	TGCGCCAGCAGCGAAGAGGGAGGGGCCCCAGAGACCCAGTACTTC
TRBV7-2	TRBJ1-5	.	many	CASSLGQSQPQHF	TGTGCCAGCAGCTTGGGGCAGTCTCAGCCCCAGCATTTT
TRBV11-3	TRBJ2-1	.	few	CASSYGRNEQFF	TGTGCCAGCAGCTACGGCCGGAATGAGCAGTTCTTC
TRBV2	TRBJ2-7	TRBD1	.	CASRDRVPEQYF	TGTGCCAGCAGGGACAGGGTCCCCGAGCAGTACTTC
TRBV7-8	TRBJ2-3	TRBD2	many	CASSLTSGGTLTDTQYF	TGTGCCAGCAGCCTAACTAGCGGGGGGACCCTCACAGATACGCAGTATTTT
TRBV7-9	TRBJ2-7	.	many	CASSLWGGYEQYF	TGTGCCAGCAGCTTATGGGGCGGGTACGAGCAGTACTTC
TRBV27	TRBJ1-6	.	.	CASSLSRGDNSPLHF	TGTGCCAGCAGTTTGAGTAGGGGCGATAATTCACCCCTCCACTTT
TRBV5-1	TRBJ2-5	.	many	CASSLSGLETQYF	TGCGCCAGCAGCTTGTCAGGGCTTGAGACCCAGTACTTC
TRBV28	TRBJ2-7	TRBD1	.	CASSYSGTESSYEQYF	TGTGCCAGCAGTTACTCCGGGACAGAAAGCTCCTACGAGCAGTACTTC
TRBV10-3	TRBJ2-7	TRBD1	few	CAIGQGSYEQYF	TGTGCCATCGGACAGGGGTCCTACGAGCAGTACTTC
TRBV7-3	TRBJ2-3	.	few	CASSLMPPPSTDTQYF	TGTGCCAGCAGCTTAATGCCCCCACCAAGCACAGATACGCAGTATTTT
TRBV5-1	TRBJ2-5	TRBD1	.	CASSSLQGSYETQYF	TGCGCCAGCAGCTCCTTACAGGGGAGTTACGAGACCCAGTACTTC
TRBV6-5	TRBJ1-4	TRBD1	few	CASSRAPRGPDEKLFF	TGTGCCAGCAGCCGAGCGCCCAGGGGGCCAGATGAAAAACTGTTTTTT
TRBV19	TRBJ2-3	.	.	CASTVPGSTDTQYF	TGTGCCAGTACCGTCCCGGGATCTACAGATACGCAGTATTTT
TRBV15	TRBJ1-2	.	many	CATSRDLIQGGSYTF	TGTGCCACCAGCAGAGATCTAATCCAGGGAGGAAGCTACACCTTC
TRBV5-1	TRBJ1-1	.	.	CASSLAVTNTEAFF	TGCGCCAGCAGCTTGGCAGTAACGAACACTGAAGCTTTCTTT
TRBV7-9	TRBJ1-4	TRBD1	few	CASSPPTGSNEKLFF	TGTGCCAGCAGCCCGCCGACAGGGTCTAATGAAAAACTGTTTTTT
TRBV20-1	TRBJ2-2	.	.	CSARVPDTGELFF	TGCAGTGCTAGAGTCCCTGACACCGGGGAGCTGTTTTTT
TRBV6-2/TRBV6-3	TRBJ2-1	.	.	CASRMTGAPYNEQFF	TGTGCCAGCAGAATGACGGGGGCCCCCTACAATGAGCAGTTCTTC
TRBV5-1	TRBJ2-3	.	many	CASSLAVDTQYF	TGCGCCAGCAGCTTGGCGGTAGATACGCAGTATTTT
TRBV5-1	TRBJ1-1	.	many	CASSFTGYYTEAFF	TGCGCCAGCAGCTTCACAGGCTATTACACTGAAGCTTTCTTT
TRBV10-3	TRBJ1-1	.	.	CAISEGGQNTEAFF	TGTGCCATCAGTGAGGGGGGACAGAACACTGAAGCTTTCTTT
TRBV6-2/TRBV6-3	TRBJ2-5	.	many	CASSPLGAQYF	TGTGCCAGCAGTCCGCTGGGAGCCCAGTACTTC